Sequencing of this T cell receptor (beta chain) was carried out in a study of T cell repertoires in cytomegalovirus infection. On the study more broadly: It can be stated that public TCR beta signatures indicated CMV infection as well as a matching HLA type.

CDR1 SGHTA and CDR2 FQGNSA come from the germline V gene. The germline V and J ends were trimmed by 4 bases and 7 bases, with 13 bases remaining between them. This CDR3 spans 13 amino acids. In this sample, this clonotype turned up a few times. Its specificity is not known. With a much larger clone just one base away, this may be a read error. Whole-study results and caveats: HLA-C-restricted CMV clonotypes gave the most frequent clonotype in two of eight donors. Frequencies of public TCR beta families were cumulated, and this identified carriers of CMV plus the relevant HLA.

Via MiXCR, TCRdb re-called the reads, giving one row per CDR3 protein. Seen here are over 90,000 distinct CDR3 sequences, 16% observed once, and the top ten hold more than 7%. This chain connects TRBV7-2 to TRBJ2-5; no definite D call. The clonotype was recovered from a human donor in good health (CMV status not recorded). Some clones in this sample may be carry-over from other donors' samples. Sequencing was performed on PBMCs. This CDR3 reads CASSWYSPGTQYF. CDR3 DNA sequence: TGTGCCAGCAGCTGGTACTCCCCGGGGACCCAGTACTTC.